The entry below gives a single TCR beta chain sequence along with its context. A read error may produce the germline difference seen at one junction end. The V gene's germline CDR1 is MNHEY and CDR2 SVGAGI. The CDR3 runs 14 residues. The sample comes from a study of blood T cell repertoires in COVID-19. Turning to the study itself: Collection of acute and convalescent COVID-19 samples took place in the United States, Italy and Spain. PBMCs, B-cell-depleted T cells, or T cells were the source of the cDNA or gDNA that made up the material.

As processed by the authors: Scientists estimated how many nucleated cells there were by amplifying reference gene primers. The table came from immunoSEQ multiplex PCR; TCRdb's copy has only in-frame clones and leaves some out. The DNA gave D and trimming, while V, J and clone size come from that table. The sample records just under 60,000 clones, 65% to 80% being singletons. The TCR sequence derives from a human donor in a cohort sampled during active COVID-19. This sequence joins TRBV6-5 and TRBJ2-5; 7 bases fit TRBD2. Sequencing input: peripheral blood. This CDR3 is CASNPELSGGLGNF. The CDR3 nucleotides read TGTGCCAGCAACCCCGAACTTTCCGGGGGGTTGGGGAACTTC.